This is a list of T cell receptor beta chains from one sample in a study of tumor and adjacent non-tumor tissue in lung cancer. Using its own MiXCR run on the multiplex PCR reads, TCRdb lists one record per CDR3 protein. This sample carries under 150,000 distinct CDR3 sequences, around 61% of them seen once, and the ten largest clones take around a sixth. The sample taken for sequencing was lung tumor tissue. These receptor sequences come from a man aged 55 to 70 with small cell lung cancer. Each CDR3 is given with its conserved first and last residue. D genes are given only for firm matches. Expanded clones get a size class; other rows say once, few or many, or leave the size out.

size: NA
D: TRBD2
V: TRBV29-1
J: TRBJ2-4
DNA: TGCGGCGTCACGGGGGGGAGCATTCAGTATTTC
CDR3: CGVTGGSIQYF

size: NA
D: NA
V: TRBV6-5
J: TRBJ2-1
DNA: TGTGCCAGTAGTTATTTTCTGGGGAATAAGCAGTTCTTC
CDR3: CASSYFLGNKQFF

size: NA
D: TRBD1
V: TRBV28
J: TRBJ2-7
DNA: TGCGCCAGCAGGGCGCAAGGGGGCTCGAATGAGCAGTACTTC
CDR3: CASRAQGGSNEQYF

size: NA
D: TRBD2
V: TRBV11-3
J: TRBJ2-1
DNA: TGCGCCAGCGGCTCGGGACTAGCAGGAGGGCCCTACAATGAGCAGTTCTTC
CDR3: CASGSGLAGGPYNEQFF

size: NA
D: TRBD2
V: TRBV20-1
J: TRBJ2-1
DNA: TGCAGTGCTCTGCTAGCGGGAGTTGGCTACAGTGAGCAGTTCTTC
CDR3: CSALLAGVGYSEQFF

size: NA
D: TRBD2
V: TRBV29-1
J: TRBJ2-7
DNA: TGCAGCGTTGGCGGGGTAGCGGGAGAATCAGACGCGCAGTACTTC
CDR3: CSVGGVAGESDAQYF

size: NA
D: NA
V: TRBV5-1
J: TRBJ1-2
DNA: TGCGCCAGCAGCTTGGAGGGGGGAAGCTATTGCTACACCTTC
CDR3: CASSLEGGSYCYTF

size: NA
D: TRBD2
V: TRBV20-1
J: TRBJ2-7
DNA: TGCAGTGCTAGCTATTGTGGGAGGGCCGGTCTCGAGCAGTACTTC
CDR3: CSASYCGRAGLEQYF

size: NA
D: NA
V: TRBV6-5
J: TRBJ2-3
DNA: TGTGCCAGCAGTTTCGGGAGCATAGATACACAGTATTTT
CDR3: CASSFGSIDTQYF

size: NA
D: NA
V: TRBV11-2
J: TRBJ1-2
DNA: TGTACCAGCAGCCAAGGGGACCAGAACTATGGCTACACCTTC
CDR3: CTSSQGDQNYGYTF

size: NA
D: NA
V: TRBV20-1
J: TRBJ1-5
DNA: TGCAGTGCTAGCGAGGGGTTTAGCATTCAACCCCAGCATTTT
CDR3: CSASEGFSIQPQHF

size: NA
D: TRBD2
V: TRBV20-1
J: TRBJ2-3
DNA: TGCAGTGCTAGAGATCCCGGGAGGGCGGGCACAGATACGCAGTATTTT
CDR3: CSARDPGRAGTDTQYF

size: many
D: NA
V: TRBV6-9
J: TRBJ2-1
DNA: TGTGCCAGCAGTCCGCCTCCGGACAGAGTTGACTACAATGAGCAGTTCTTC
CDR3: CASSPPPDRVDYNEQFF

size: NA
D: NA
V: TRBV4-1
J: TRBJ1-3
DNA: TGCGCCAGCAGCCACGCTTGGGGACTCAGGGGAGATGGAAACACCATATATTTT
CDR3: CASSHAWGLRGDGNTIYF

size: NA
D: TRBD2
V: TRBV20-1
J: TRBJ2-3
DNA: TGCAGTGCTCGAGGTGGACTAGCGGGATTCGGAGATGCGAAGTATTTT
CDR3: CSARGGLAGFGDAKYF

size: many
D: NA
V: TRBV11-2
J: TRBJ2-1
DNA: TGTGCCAGCAGCTTAGACGCAGCGTCCTACAATGAGCAGTTCTTC
CDR3: CASSLDAASYNEQFF

size: NA
D: NA
V: TRBV11-1
J: TRBJ2-1
DNA: TGTGCCAGGAGCTTAGGAGTAGGGCGCAATGAGCAGTTCTTC
CDR3: CARSLGVGRNEQFF

size: NA
D: NA
V: TRBV5-1
J: TRBJ1-1
DNA: TGCGCCAGCAGCTCACAGGGCATCAACACTGAAGCTTTCTTT
CDR3: CASSSQGINTEAFF

size: NA
D: NA
V: TRBV5-6
J: TRBJ2-7
DNA: TGTGCCAGCAGCCCGGAACTCGTGTCCACCAAGCAGTACTTC
CDR3: CASSPELVSTKQYF

size: NA
D: NA
V: TRBV6-2/TRBV6-3
J: TRBJ2-1
DNA: TGTGCCAGCAGTCGGACGACCAGTGAGCAGTTCTTC
CDR3: CASSRTTSEQFF

size: NA
D: NA
V: TRBV6-5
J: TRBJ2-3
DNA: TGTGCCAACAGTTACTCGAGTAGCCGACAAGATACGCAGTATTTT
CDR3: CANSYSSSRQDTQYF

size: NA
D: TRBD2
V: TRBV12-3/TRBV12-4
J: TRBJ2-7
DNA: TGTGCCAGGAGCCTAGATACTAGCGTTACGTACGAGCAGTACTTC
CDR3: CARSLDTSVTYEQYF

size: NA
D: NA
V: TRBV11-3
J: TRBJ2-3
DNA: TGTGCCAGCAGCGCCGCAGATGCGCAGTGTTTT
CDR3: CASSAADAQCF

size: NA
D: TRBD2
V: TRBV10-3
J: TRBJ2-1
DNA: TGTGCCATCAGCCAGCGGGGGGTGAGGAATGAGCAGTTCTTC
CDR3: CAISQRGVRNEQFF

size: NA
D: NA
V: TRBV5-6
J: TRBJ2-2
DNA: TGTGCCAGCAGTTTAAGGCAGGGTCACACCGGGGAGCTGTTTTTT
CDR3: CASSLRQGHTGELFF

size: many
D: NA
V: TRBV20-1
J: TRBJ1-2
DNA: TGCAGTGCTAGGCCTTCAAACTTTGGGGGATCCGACCATCCCTATGGCTACACCTTC
CDR3: CSARPSNFGGSDHPYGYTF

size: NA
D: TRBD2
V: TRBV20-1
J: TRBJ2-1
DNA: TGCATTGTGGCGGGACTAGCGGCCTACAATGAGCAGTTCTTC
CDR3: CIVAGLAAYNEQFF

size: NA
D: TRBD1
V: TRBV12-3/TRBV12-4
J: TRBJ1-5
DNA: TGTGCCAGTAGTTTATCGGGCAGGGGACAGACCCAGCACTTT
CDR3: CASSLSGRGQTQHF

size: NA
D: NA
V: TRBV11-3
J: TRBJ2-1
DNA: TGTGCCAGCAGTGACAGCTATCATGAGCAGTTCTTC
CDR3: CASSDSYHEQFF

size: NA
D: NA
V: TRBV28
J: TRBJ2-1
DNA: TGTGCCAGTGCCGGAAGCCCAGAGTACAATGAGCAGTTCTTC
CDR3: CASAGSPEYNEQFF

size: NA
D: NA
V: TRBV19
J: TRBJ2-1
DNA: TGTGCCAGTAGCCCCCTCCGCGCGGGGGCCTCCTACAATGAGCAGTTCTTC
CDR3: CASSPLRAGASYNEQFF

size: many
D: NA
V: TRBV4-1
J: TRBJ2-5
DNA: TGCGCCAGCAGCCAGCTTAAACCGGGACCAGGGGTTGAAGAGACCCAGTACTTC
CDR3: CASSQLKPGPGVEETQYF

size: many
D: NA
V: TRBV6-1
J: TRBJ2-3
DNA: TGTGCCAGCAGTATACGGAGATCAGATACGCAGTATTTT
CDR3: CASSIRRSDTQYF

size: NA
D: NA
V: TRBV11-2
J: TRBJ2-7
DNA: TGTGCCGGCAGCCTTACCTACGAGCAGTACTTC
CDR3: CAGSLTYEQYF

size: NA
D: NA
V: TRBV11-3
J: TRBJ2-5
DNA: TGTGGCAGCAGCTTAGGTCTAAAGGAGACCCAGTACTTC
CDR3: CGSSLGLKETQYF

size: few
D: NA
V: TRBV12-3/TRBV12-4
J: TRBJ1-1
DNA: TGTGCCAGCAGCTACGTACAGCACACTGAAGCTTTCTTT
CDR3: CASSYVQHTEAFF

size: once
D: NA
V: TRBV20-1
J: TRBJ2-1
DNA: TGCAGTACTAGAGATGGAGTAGGGAGCAATGAGCAGTTCTTC
CDR3: CSTRDGVGSNEQFF